This TCR beta chain comes out of a study of blood T cell repertoires in COVID-19. In the original workflow: Reference gene primers were amplified, and this amplification served to estimate nucleated cell counts. Data came from immunoSEQ multiplex PCR; TCRdb stores just in-frame clones and leaves some out. V and J calls and clone size are copied from that table; D and trimming were computed from the DNA. The table lists about 300,000 clones, roughly 80% of them singletons, with more than 1.1% in the top ten. This CDR3 has 14 residues. Germline CDR1 is MDHEN and CDR2 is SYDVKM. Trimming took off 1 base at V and 2 bases at J, with 9 bases between the two ends. In Seattle, patients joined the study during active infection and were tracked longitudinally.

The chain recombines TRBV28 with TRBJ2-7; D not resolved. The sequenced material came from peripheral blood. The source of this sequence is a human donor with COVID-19, enrolled during active disease. The donor label of this sample is uncertain. CDR3 in DNA: TGTGCCAGCAGTTTATCCGGTAGTGCCTACGAGCAGTACTTC. Translating gives CASSLSGSAYEQYF. The full variable domain, rest sourced from reference TRBV28 and TRBJ2-7, is DVKVTQSSRYLVKRTGEKVFLECVQDMDHENMFWYRQDPGLGLRLIYFSYDVKMKEKGDIPEGYSVSREKKERFSLILESASTNQTSMYLCASSLSGSAYEQYFGPGTRLTVT.